This T cell receptor beta chain was identified during a study of shared clonotypes between healthy human individuals. With respect to this clone: Its antigen remains unknown.

V shed 1 base, J shed 4 bases, and the junction held 6 bases outside the gene matches. Looked up from germline, CDR1 is SGHDT and CDR2 is YYEEEE. This CDR3 is 15 amino acids long. The assay was run at deep level. Using immunoSEQ multiplex PCR, the repertoire was profiled, and TCRdb retains in-frame clones only, with some absent. The sample includes about 2.2 million clones, roughly 91% seen only once; the top ten take around 1.7%. Study outcomes and limitations: Generally, naive subsets (rather than memory subsets) showed larger estimated richness.

The naive CD8 population came from CD45RO-negative cells selected for CCR7, without terminally differentiated effector memory CD45RA+ cells. Source material: naive CD8+ T cells from PBMCs. The gene calls are TRBV5-6 and TRBJ2-5; 8 bases match TRBD2. The TCR comes from a man younger than 35 in good health. Some clones in this sample may be carry-over from other donors' samples. CDR3 in amino acids: CASSLRAGAGETQYF. The CDR3 DNA follows: TGTGCCAGCAGCTTGAGAGCGGGAGCGGGAGAGACCCAGTACTTC.